This T cell receptor (beta chain) derives from a study of blood T cells in healthy people across ages. Study results and caveats: Unsorted PBMCs prevented conclusive naive versus antigen-experienced comparison.

The germline V gene has CDR1 SGHTA and CDR2 FQGNSA. V dropped 5 bases and J dropped 5 bases, with 16 bases sitting between them. This CDR3 has 14 residues. Together with a sample-barcoded 5' primer, a J-beta primer mix was included in a second PCR lasting about 7 to 11 cycles. TCRdb reprocessed the 5' RACE reads with MiXCR, giving one entry per CDR3 protein. Altogether approximately 1,000,000 distinct CDR3 sequences are present, more than 30% being singletons, with the ten largest covering roughly 14%. This clonotype has more than one count but fewer than ten. Antigen specificity is unknown. The chain is built from TRBV7-2 and TRBJ2-7; D remains ambiguous. The clonotype comes from a man younger than 35 in good health. Sequencing was performed on blood. The CDR3 is CTSSRKTFGDEQYF. The CDR3 DNA reads TGTACCAGCAGCCGTAAGACCTTTGGTGACGAGCAGTACTTC.